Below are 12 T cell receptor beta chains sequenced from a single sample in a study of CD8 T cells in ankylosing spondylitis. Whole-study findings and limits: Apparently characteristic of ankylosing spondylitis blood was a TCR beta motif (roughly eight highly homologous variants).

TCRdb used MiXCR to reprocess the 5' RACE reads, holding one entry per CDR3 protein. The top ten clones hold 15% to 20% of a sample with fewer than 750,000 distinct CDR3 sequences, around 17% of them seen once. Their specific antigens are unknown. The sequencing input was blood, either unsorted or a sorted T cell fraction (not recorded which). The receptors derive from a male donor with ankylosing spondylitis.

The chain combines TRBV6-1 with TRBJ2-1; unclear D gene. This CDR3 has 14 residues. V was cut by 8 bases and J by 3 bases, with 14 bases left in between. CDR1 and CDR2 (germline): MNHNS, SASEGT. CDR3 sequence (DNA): TGTGCCAGCTCCGGCCCTACCAACTACAATGAGCAGTTCTTC. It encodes CASSGPTNYNEQFF.

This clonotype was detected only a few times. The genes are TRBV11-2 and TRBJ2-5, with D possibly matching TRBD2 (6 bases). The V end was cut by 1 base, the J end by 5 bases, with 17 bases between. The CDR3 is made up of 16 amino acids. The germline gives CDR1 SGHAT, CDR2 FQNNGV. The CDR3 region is CASSLGAGGPGETQYF. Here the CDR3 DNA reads TGTGCCAGCAGCTTAGGGGCCGGGGGACCAGGGGAGACCCAGTACTTC.

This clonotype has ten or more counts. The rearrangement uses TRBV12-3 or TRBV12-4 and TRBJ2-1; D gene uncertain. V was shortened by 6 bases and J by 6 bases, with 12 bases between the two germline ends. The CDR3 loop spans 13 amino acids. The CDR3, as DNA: TGTGCCAGCAGCTTGGGTGGGCCCAATGAGCAGTTCTTC. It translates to CASSLGGPNEQFF.

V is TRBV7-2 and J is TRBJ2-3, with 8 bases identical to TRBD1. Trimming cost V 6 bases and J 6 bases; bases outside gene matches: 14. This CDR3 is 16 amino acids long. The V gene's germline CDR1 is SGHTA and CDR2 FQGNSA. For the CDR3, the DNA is TGTGCCAGCAGACAATCCCGAGGCAGGGGGCTGGATACGCAGTATTTT. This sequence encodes CASRQSRGRGLDTQYF.

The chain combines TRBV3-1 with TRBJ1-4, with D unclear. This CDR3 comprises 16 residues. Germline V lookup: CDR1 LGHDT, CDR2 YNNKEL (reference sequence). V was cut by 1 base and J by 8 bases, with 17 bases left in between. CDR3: CASSQGTSGWYEKLFF. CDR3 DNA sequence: TGTGCCAGCAGCCAAGGAACGTCGGGGTGGTACGAAAAACTGTTTTTT.

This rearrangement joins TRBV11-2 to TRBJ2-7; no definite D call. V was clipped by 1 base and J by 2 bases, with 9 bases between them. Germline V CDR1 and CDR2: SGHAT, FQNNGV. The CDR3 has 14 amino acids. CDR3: CASSLVLFAYEQYF. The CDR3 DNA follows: TGTGCCAGCAGCTTAGTTTTGTTCGCCTACGAGCAGTACTTC. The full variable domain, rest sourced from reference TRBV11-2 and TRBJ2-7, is EAGVAQSPRYKIIEKRQSVAFWCNPISGHATLYWYQQILGQGPKLLIQFQNNGVVDDSQLPKDRFSAERLKGVDSTLKIQPAKLEDSAVYLCASSLVLFAYEQYFGPGTRLTVT.

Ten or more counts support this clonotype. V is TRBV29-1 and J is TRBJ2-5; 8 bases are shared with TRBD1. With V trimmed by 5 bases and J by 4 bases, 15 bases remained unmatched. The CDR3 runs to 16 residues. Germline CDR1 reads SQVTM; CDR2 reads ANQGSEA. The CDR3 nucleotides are TGCAGCGTTTCGACTAACAGGGGGAGATTAGGAGAGACCCAGTACTTC. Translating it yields CSVSTNRGRLGETQYF.

In DNA, the CDR3 is TGCAGTGCTAGAGAGGGGCAGGGCCCCACTGAAGCTTTCTTT. Its protein product is CSAREGQGPTEAFF. The chain combines TRBV20-1 with TRBJ1-1; possibly TRBD1 for D (5 bases). The CDR3 is 14 amino acids. V lost 0 bases and J lost 4, with 12 bases in between. From germline, CDR1 is DFQATT and CDR2 SNEGSKA (reference sequence).

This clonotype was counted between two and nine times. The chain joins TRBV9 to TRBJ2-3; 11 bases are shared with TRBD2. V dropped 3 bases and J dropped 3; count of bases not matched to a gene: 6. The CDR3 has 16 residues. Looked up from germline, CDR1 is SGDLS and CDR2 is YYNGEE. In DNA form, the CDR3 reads TGTGCCAGCAGCGCTCGACTAGCGGGGCTAACAGATACGCAGTATTTT. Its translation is CASSARLAGLTDTQYF.

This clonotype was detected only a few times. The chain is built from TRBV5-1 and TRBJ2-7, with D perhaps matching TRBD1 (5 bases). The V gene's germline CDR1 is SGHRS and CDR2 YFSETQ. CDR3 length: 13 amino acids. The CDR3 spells CSPTRPGPYEQYF. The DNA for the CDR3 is TGCTCCCCGACCCGGCCAGGGCCCTACGAGCAGTACTTC.

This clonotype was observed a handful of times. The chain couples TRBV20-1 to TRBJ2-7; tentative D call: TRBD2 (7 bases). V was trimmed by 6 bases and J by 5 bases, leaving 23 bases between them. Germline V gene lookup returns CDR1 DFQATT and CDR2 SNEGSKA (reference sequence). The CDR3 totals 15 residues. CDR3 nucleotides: TGCAGTGCCACACCCTGGGGGAGGGGGAAAGACGAGCAGTACTTC. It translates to CSATPWGRGKDEQYF.

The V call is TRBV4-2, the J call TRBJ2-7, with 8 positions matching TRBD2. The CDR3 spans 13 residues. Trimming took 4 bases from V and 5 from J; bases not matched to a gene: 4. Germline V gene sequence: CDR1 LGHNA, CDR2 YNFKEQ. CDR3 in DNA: TGTGCCAGCAGCCTCTCCGGGGGGGACGAGCAGTACTTC. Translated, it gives CASSLSGGDEQYF.